The clone carrying this TCR beta chain was counted at least ten times. Its antigen is not known. This record belongs to a study of glioma-infiltrating T cells. Study-level points and caveats: Non-neoplastic patients had below-expected tissue-blood divergence, while all gliomas exceeded expectation. Very few CDR3 sequences were shared between tissue and blood.

V lost 4 bases and J 1 base, leaving 20 bases between the germline ends. CDR3 length equals 18 residues. The iRepertoire nested amplicon-rescue multiplex PCR amplified TCR alpha and beta CDR3s from RNA. For one-step reverse transcription and amplification, about 85-400 ng of tissue mRNA or PBMC total RNA was used. TCRdb re-derived calls from the multiplex PCR reads in MiXCR, one entry per CDR3 protein. This table has 110,000 or so distinct CDR3 sequences, under 30% appearing once. V gene TRBV12-3 or TRBV12-4 combines with J gene TRBJ2-4; D may be TRBD2 (7 bases). The sequence was obtained from a human donor with low-grade glioma or glioblastoma, undergoing nonglioma brain surgery, or in good health (not recorded which). The sample comprised glioma tissue, nonneoplastic brain tissue, or PBMCs (not recorded which). The CDR3 DNA reads as TGTGCCAGCAGTTCTAGGGGGGGCGAGTTGTACGCCAAAAACATTCAGTACTTC. Its translation: CASSSRGGELYAKNIQYF.